This TCR beta chain stems from a study of cytomegalovirus exposure and HLA in healthy donors. Study outcomes and limitations: An Asian-associated ancestry cluster reportedly showed fewer N-insertions than the approximately 620-donor mean in a later analysis. Trimming of TCR beta V- and J-genes showed a link, identified in a later analysis, to a missense DCLRE1C variant. Rarity held for most TCR sequences, but there were some public TCRs that occurred in many donors.

Per germline, CDR1 SGHNT and CDR2 YENEEA. The V gene end was trimmed by 4 bases and the J gene end by 7 bases; junction bases not matched to a gene: 10. CDR3 length: 16 amino acids. PCR primers comprised 60 Vbeta and 13 Jbeta primers. The method was immunoSEQ multiplex PCR; TCRdb's version includes in-frame clones alone and lacks a portion of them. Of roughly 150,000 clones detected, approximately 80% appear once; the ten largest clones hold roughly 4.2%. Points on this clone: Its target is not known.

This sequence joins TRBV11-3 and TRBJ2-1; 10 bases are shared with TRBD2. The receptor comes from a male donor in good health and CMV-seronegative. Sequenced: PBMCs. The CDR3 loop is CASSSPWTSGDNEQFF. Written as DNA, the CDR3 is TGTGCCAGCAGCTCCCCTTGGACTAGCGGAGATAATGAGCAGTTCTTC.